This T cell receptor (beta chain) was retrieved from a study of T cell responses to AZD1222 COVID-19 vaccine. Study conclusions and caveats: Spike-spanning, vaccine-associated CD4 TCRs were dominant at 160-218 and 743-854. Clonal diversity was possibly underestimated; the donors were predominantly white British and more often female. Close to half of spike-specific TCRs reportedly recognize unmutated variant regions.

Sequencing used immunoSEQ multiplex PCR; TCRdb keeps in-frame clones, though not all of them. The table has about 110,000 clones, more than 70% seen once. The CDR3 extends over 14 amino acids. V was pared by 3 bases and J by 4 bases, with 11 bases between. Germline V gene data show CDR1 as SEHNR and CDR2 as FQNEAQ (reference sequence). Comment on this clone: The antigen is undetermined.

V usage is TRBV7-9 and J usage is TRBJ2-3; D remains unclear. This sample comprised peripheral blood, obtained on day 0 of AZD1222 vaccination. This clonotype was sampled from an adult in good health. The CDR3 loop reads CASSFQGSADTQYF. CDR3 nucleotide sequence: TGTGCCAGCAGCTTTCAAGGGTCGGCAGATACGCAGTATTTT. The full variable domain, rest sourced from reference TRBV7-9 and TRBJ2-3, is DTGVSQNPRHKITKRGQNVTFRCDPISEHNRLYWYRQTLGQGPEFLTYFQNEAQLEKSRLLSDRFSAERPKGSFSTLEIQRTEQGDSAMYLCASSFQGSADTQYFGPGTRLTVL.